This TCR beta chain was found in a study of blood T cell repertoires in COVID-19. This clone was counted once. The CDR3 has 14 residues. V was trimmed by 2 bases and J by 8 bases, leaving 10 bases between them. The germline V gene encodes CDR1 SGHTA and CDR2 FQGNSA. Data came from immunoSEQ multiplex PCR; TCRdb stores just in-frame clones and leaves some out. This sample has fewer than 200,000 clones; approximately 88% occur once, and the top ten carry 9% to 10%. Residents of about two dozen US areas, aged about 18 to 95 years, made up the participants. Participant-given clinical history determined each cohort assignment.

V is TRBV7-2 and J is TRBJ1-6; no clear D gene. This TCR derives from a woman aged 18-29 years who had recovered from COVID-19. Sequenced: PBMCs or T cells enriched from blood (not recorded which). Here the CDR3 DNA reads TGTGCCAGCAGCTTAATGAAAAACTATTCACCCCTCCACTTT. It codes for CASSLMKNYSPLHF.